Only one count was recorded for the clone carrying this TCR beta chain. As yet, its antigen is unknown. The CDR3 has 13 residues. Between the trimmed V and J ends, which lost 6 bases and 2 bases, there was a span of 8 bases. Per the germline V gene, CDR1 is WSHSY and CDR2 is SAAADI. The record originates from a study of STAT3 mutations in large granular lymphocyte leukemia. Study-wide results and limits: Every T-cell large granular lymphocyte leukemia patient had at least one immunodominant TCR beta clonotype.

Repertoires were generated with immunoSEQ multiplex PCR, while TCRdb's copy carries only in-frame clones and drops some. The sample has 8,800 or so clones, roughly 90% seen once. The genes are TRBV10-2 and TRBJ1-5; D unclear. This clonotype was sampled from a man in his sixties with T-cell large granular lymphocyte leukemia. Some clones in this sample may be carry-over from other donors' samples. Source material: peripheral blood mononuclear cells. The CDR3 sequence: CASRGRGNQPQHF. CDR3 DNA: TGCGCCAGCAGAGGGCGGGGCAATCAGCCCCAGCATTTT.